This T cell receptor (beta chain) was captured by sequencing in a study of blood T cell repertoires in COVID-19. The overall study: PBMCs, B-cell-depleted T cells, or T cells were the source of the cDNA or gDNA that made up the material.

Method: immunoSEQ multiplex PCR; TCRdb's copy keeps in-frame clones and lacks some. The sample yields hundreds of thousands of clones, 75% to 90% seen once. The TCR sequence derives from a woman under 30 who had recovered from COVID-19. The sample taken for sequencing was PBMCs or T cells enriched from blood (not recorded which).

CDR3 loop: CASNVGGSEAFF. The CDR3, as DNA: TGTGCCAGCAATGTGGGGGGGAGTGAAGCTTTCTTT. J is TRBJ1-1 and V is TRBV7-9, with TRBD1 as a possible D gene (5 bases). Trimming cost V 7 bases and J 7 bases, with 13 bases left between them. Germline lookup yields CDR1 SEHNR and CDR2 FQNEAQ (reference sequence). This CDR3 is built from 12 residues.